This T cell receptor (beta chain) was profiled in a study of blood T cell repertoires in COVID-19. J gave up 6 bases and V 1 base, and 5 bases lay outside the gene matches. Germline loops: CDR1 LGHNA, CDR2 YNFKEQ. The CDR3 runs to 14 residues. Assay: immunoSEQ multiplex PCR; the TCRdb copy retains only in-frame clones and omits some. The sample includes more than 150,000 clones, just under 90% of them seen just once. The sequence derives from a woman aged 70-85 years with COVID-19, enrolled during active disease. The chain is built from TRBV4-2 and TRBJ1-2, with 7 bases that match TRBD1. Sequenced: peripheral blood. CDR3 coding DNA: TGTGCCAGCAGCCAAGGAGACAGGGATAATGGCTACACCTTC. It specifies CASSQGDRDNGYTF.